This T cell receptor beta chain was documented in a study of CDR3 diversity in severe acne. A single record per CDR3 protein comes from TCRdb applying MiXCR to the PCR reads. The sample has about 98,000 distinct CDR3 sequences, under 60% seen once. V lost 4 bases, J lost 3 bases, and 10 bases lay in between. CDR1 and CDR2 from the germline V gene are SEHNR and FQNEAQ (reference sequence). The length of the CDR3 is 13 residues. The genes are TRBV7-9 and TRBJ2-7, with a possible D match to TRBD1 (6 bases). The receptor was derived from a male donor with acne. Sequences were obtained from blood. CDR3 sequence reads: CASSSEQGYEQYF. Written as DNA, the CDR3 is TGTGCCAGCAGCTCGGAACAGGGCTACGAGCAGTACTTC.